Listed below are T cell receptor beta chains from one sample, sequenced in a study of neurological immune-mediated disorders. TCRdb re-called the 5' RACE reads with MiXCR, one entry per CDR3 protein. The sample lists under 90,000 distinct CDR3 sequences, 10% seen once, with about 1.8% in the top ten. The sequenced sample was PBMCs. The source is a man aged 35 to 55 in good health. Both conserved end residues are part of each CDR3. The D gene is left open where the match is weak. A row's size may be missing; if present it is once, few, many or a size class.

TGTGCCAGCAGCGCGACTAGCGGGGGGGCTTTAGTCGACGAGCAGTACTTC CASSATSGGALVDEQYF TRBV2 many TRBD2 TRBJ2-7
TGTGCCAGCAGCTCCCCGGACCTTTACACTGAAGCTTTCTTT CASSSPDLYTEAFF TRBV5-6 few - TRBJ1-1
TGTGCCACCCGAGGGAGCGGGGAGCTGTTTTTT CATRGSGELFF TRBV10-3 many - TRBJ2-2
TGCAGTGCTGGACTAGCGCAGAGCTCCTACAATGAGCATCTCTTC CSAGLAQSSYNEHLF TRBV20-1 - TRBD2 TRBJ2-1
TGTGCCAGCAGCCCCCTAGGAAGCGGGGGGTACAATGAGCAGTTCTTC CASSPLGSGGYNEQFF TRBV14 many TRBD2 TRBJ2-1
TGTGCCAGCAGCCAAGAGGGGCCCTCCAGTTTATGGGCCGGGGCCAACGTCCTGACTTTC CASSQEGPSSLWAGANVLTF TRBV4-2 many - TRBJ2-6
TGCAGTGCTAGACCTCCCGCGGGGGGGCCGGCCACAGATACGCAGTATTTT CSARPPAGGPATDTQYF TRBV20-1 - TRBD2 TRBJ2-3
TGCAGTGCCACGGGGGGGACTAGCGGGAGTGATGAGCAGTTCTTC CSATGGTSGSDEQFF TRBV20-1 few TRBD2 TRBJ2-1
TGCGCCAGCAGCTTGGCCCATGCATCGGTGGTCGATGGCTACACCTTC CASSLAHASVVDGYTF TRBV5-1 many - TRBJ1-2
TGTGCCATCAGCGACAGGATCTCCAGTGAAGCTTTCTTT CAISDRISSEAFF TRBV10-3 once - TRBJ1-1
TGCAGCGGGGGACAGGGGTTGAACACTGAAGCTTTCTTT CSGGQGLNTEAFF TRBV29-1 many TRBD1 TRBJ1-1
TGTGCCAGCAGTTACCAAGCTAACTATGGCTACACCTTC CASSYQANYGYTF TRBV6-5 many - TRBJ1-2
TGTGCCAGCAGCTTTGGCAGGGCCTCCTACAATGAGCAGTTCTTC CASSFGRASYNEQFF TRBV11-2 many - TRBJ2-1
TGTGCCAGCAGCTTGGGATGGGGTGCCCCCCACGAGCAGTACTTC CASSLGWGAPHEQYF TRBV5-6 many - TRBJ2-7
TGTGCCATCAGAACCGACAGCTATTCGAACACTGAAGCTTTCTTT CAIRTDSYSNTEAFF TRBV10-3 many - TRBJ1-1
TGCGCCAGCAGCCTGAGGGGGTCGCACGATGAAAAACTGTTTTTT CASSLRGSHDEKLFF TRBV5-1 many - TRBJ1-4
TGTGTCAGCGGACTAGCGGGAGGCCTCCCTGGGGCCAACGTACTGACTTTC CVSGLAGGLPGANVLTF TRBV28 - TRBD2 TRBJ2-6
TGTGCCAGCAGCTTAGCCCCCCGTAGGGGGCAAGGGGACAATGAGCAGTTCTTC CASSLAPRRGQGDNEQFF TRBV11-2 many TRBD1 TRBJ2-1
TGTGCCAGCAGTAAGACTAGCGGGAGGAACTACGAGCAGTACTTC CASSKTSGRNYEQYF TRBV12-3/TRBV12-4 few TRBD2 TRBJ2-7